Following are 22 T cell receptor beta chains from one sample sequenced in a study of cytomegalovirus exposure and HLA in healthy donors. PCR amplification relied on 60 Vbeta primers (plus 13 Jbeta primers). Libraries were prepared by immunoSEQ multiplex PCR; TCRdb keeps only in-frame clonotypes and omits some of them. The sample records 190,000 or so clones, 60% to 85% being singletons. The sequencing sample was made of PBMCs. The receptors come from a girl between 5 and 17 years old in good health and CMV-seropositive.

This rearrangement joins TRBV4-1 to TRBJ1-1, with D hard to call. The CDR3 length is 15 residues. V was trimmed by 0 bases and J by 1 base, leaving 9 bases between them. The V gene's germline CDR1 is MGHRA and CDR2 YSYEKL. This chain's CDR3 is CASSQDGGANTEAFF. The CDR3 bases are TGCGCCAGCAGCCAAGACGGAGGTGCGAACACTGAAGCTTTCTTT.

The sample holds a few counts of this clone. The rearrangement joins TRBV25-1 to TRBJ1-3; D is unresolved. Trimming removed 5 bases at V and 0 bases at J, with 11 bases between. Germline V lookup: CDR1 MGHDK, CDR2 SYGVNS. The CDR3 spans 15 residues. The CDR3 DNA follows: TGTGCCAGCAGTCCCCCCGTTGTCTCTGGAAACACCATATATTTT. This codes for CASSPPVVSGNTIYF.

The chain links TRBV2 to TRBJ2-7; TRBD2 is a possible D gene (5 bases). The germline CDR1 and CDR2 sequences are SNHLY and FYNNEI. The ends were cut back, 7 bases at V and 1 base at J, with 8 bases in the middle. This CDR3 contains 12 residues. CDR3 protein: CASKRESYEQYF. The CDR3 DNA is TGTGCCAGCAAGAGGGAATCCTACGAGCAGTACTTC.

The chain combines TRBV27 with TRBJ2-3, with 7 bases aligning to TRBD2. Germline CDR1 and CDR2: MNHEY and SMNVEV (reference sequence). V shed 5 bases, J shed 1 base, and the junction held 6 bases outside the gene matches. This CDR3 contains 15 residues. The CDR3 nucleotides read TGTGCCAGCAGTGTCGGACTAGGCCGCACAGATACGCAGTATTTT. Encoded protein: CASSVGLGRTDTQYF.

The rearrangement links TRBV10-3 to TRBJ2-7; TRBD1 aligns across 10 bases. The trim removed 4 bases at V and 4 bases at J, leaving 19 bases unmatched. Germline V gene data show CDR1 as ENHRY and CDR2 as SYGVKD. CDR3 size: 19 residues. This CDR3 is CAISGVRDRGGRGVYEQYF. The CDR3 coding sequence is TGTGCCATCAGTGGTGTTCGGGACAGGGGAGGCAGGGGGGTTTACGAGCAGTACTTC.

The CDR3 loop is CASSSRQVSYNEQFF. Here the CDR3 DNA reads TGTGCCAGCAGCTCCCGACAGGTCTCCTACAATGAGCAGTTCTTC. J is TRBJ2-1 and V is TRBV7-2; D might be TRBD1 (6 bases). The germline CDR1 and CDR2 sequences are SGHTA and FQGNSA. The CDR3 contains 15 residues. V shed 4 bases and J shed 0 bases, with 10 bases lying between them.

The chain carries TRBV13 and TRBJ2-7; D is possibly TRBD2 (6 bases). The germline gives CDR1 PRHDT, CDR2 FYEKMQ (reference sequence). The CDR3 has 13 amino acids. Trimming left V 5 bases short and J 3 bases short, with 11 bases between. The CDR3 protein is CASSDPGGYEQYF. DNA of the CDR3: TGTGCCAGCAGCGACCCCGGGGGCTACGAGCAGTACTTC.

The V gene is TRBV15, the J gene TRBJ1-2; D remains ambiguous. The V gene lost 8 bases and the J gene lost 8 bases, with 18 bases spanning the gap. The CDR3 runs 13 residues. Germline V gene data show CDR1 as LNHNV and CDR2 as YYDKDF (reference sequence). DNA of the CDR3: TGTGCCACCGGGCAAGAAATTTATAGAGGCTACACCTTC. Protein product: CATGQEIYRGYTF.

CDR3 in amino acids: CASRPRVAKNIQYF. Written as DNA, the CDR3 is TGTGCCAGCAGACCCAGGGTAGCCAAAAACATTCAGTACTTC. The gene calls are TRBV2 and TRBJ2-4; D might be TRBD1 (5 bases). This CDR3 has 14 amino acids. Trimming took 6 bases from V and 0 from J, leaving 9 bases between them. Germline V gives CDR1 SNHLY, CDR2 FYNNEI. Supplemented by reference TRBV2 and TRBJ2-4, the full variable domain reads EPEVTQTPSHQVTQMGQEVILRCVPISNHLYFYWYRQILGQKVEFLVSFYNNEISEKSEIFDDQFSVERPDGSNFTLKIRSTKLEDSAMYFCASRPRVAKNIQYFGAGTRLSVL.

The V call is TRBV7-9, the J call TRBJ2-3; TRBD2 aligns across 11 bases. Unmatched junction bases numbered 7, after V lost 5 bases and J lost 3 bases. This CDR3 spans 16 amino acids. Germline lookup yields CDR1 SEHNR and CDR2 FQNEAQ (reference sequence). As DNA, the CDR3 is TGTGCCAGCAGCCCTTTAGCGGGGGGGGGTACAGATACGCAGTATTTT. Protein product: CASSPLAGGGTDTQYF.

The J gene is TRBJ1-2, the V gene TRBV4-3; a weak D match, TRBD1 (5 bases). This CDR3 comprises 13 residues. The germline CDR1 and CDR2 sequences are LGHNA and YSLEER. V lost 0 bases and J 8 bases, leaving 10 bases between the germline ends. CDR3 coding DNA: TGCGCCAGCAGCCAAGATCTAGGGGAAGGCTACACCTTC. It is translated as CASSQDLGEGYTF.

This clone has a handful of counts. V and J are TRBV2 and TRBJ1-1; 10 nucleotides line up with TRBD1. Germline-derived CDR1 and CDR2 are SNHLY and FYNNEI. CDR3 length equals 14 residues. V lost 1 base and J lost 4; bases outside the gene matches: 0. The CDR3 nucleotides read TGTGCCAGCAGTGAAGGGACAGGGGGCACTGAAGCTTTCTTT. Translated, it gives CASSEGTGGTEAFF.

The gene calls are TRBV4-1 and TRBJ2-5, with D perhaps matching TRBD2 (6 bases). V was clipped by 5 bases and J by 2 bases, with 18 bases between them. CDR3 size: 16 residues. Germline V CDR1 and CDR2: MGHRA, YSYEKL. The CDR3 DNA is TGCGCCAGCAGCTCTCGGGAGCGAGTACCTCAAGAGACCCAGTACTTC. It specifies CASSSRERVPQETQYF.

This sequence joins TRBV11-2 and TRBJ2-1, with D tentatively TRBD2 (6 bases). Germline loops: CDR1 SGHAT, CDR2 FQNNGV. V was clipped by 5 bases and J by 8 bases, with 13 bases between them. This CDR3 is 13 amino acids long. CDR3 loop: CASSPLAYYEQFF. CDR3 DNA sequence: TGTGCCAGCAGCCCCCTAGCGTACTATGAGCAGTTCTTC.

V usage is TRBV2 and J usage is TRBJ1-5; TRBD1 aligns across 9 bases. The CDR3 runs 13 residues. Germline values: CDR1 SNHLY, CDR2 FYNNEI. V trimming: 9 bases; J trimming: 7 bases; junction bases outside the gene matches: 7. The CDR3 loop is CASTQDRGQPQHF. In nucleotides, the CDR3 is TGTGCCAGTACCCAAGACAGGGGGCAGCCCCAGCATTTT.

The chain is built from TRBV5-1 and TRBJ1-5; TRBD1 is a possible D gene (6 bases). V shed 4 bases and J shed 9 bases, with 17 bases lying between them. The CDR3 consists of 14 residues. Germline loops: CDR1 SGHRS, CDR2 YFSETQ. The CDR3 reads CASSETGSAGPQHF. The CDR3 DNA sequence: TGCGCCAGCAGCGAAACAGGGTCGGCGGGGCCCCAGCATTTT.

This rearrangement joins TRBV28 to TRBJ2-7; 8 nucleotides match TRBD1. The trim removed 6 bases at V and 0 bases at J, leaving 4 bases unmatched. From germline, CDR1 is MDHEN and CDR2 SYDVKM. The CDR3 has 14 amino acids. CDR3 protein: CASSPGQVSYEQYF. CDR3 nucleotide sequence: TGTGCCAGCAGCCCGGGACAGGTCTCCTACGAGCAGTACTTC.

J is TRBJ2-7 and V is TRBV19; D is possibly TRBD2 (5 bases). CDR3 length: 15 amino acids. Germline V gene lookup returns CDR1 LNHDA and CDR2 SQIVND (reference sequence). The germline V and J ends were trimmed by 3 bases and 0 bases, with 12 bases remaining between them. DNA for the CDR3: TGTGCCAGTAGTATCCCCGGGGAAAGCTCCTACGAGCAGTACTTC. It codes for CASSIPGESSYEQYF.

The chain employs TRBV19 and TRBJ2-7; possibly TRBD1 for D (10 bases). CDR1 is LNHDA and CDR2 is SQIVND in the germline V gene (reference sequence). V was pared by 4 bases and J by 6 bases, with 31 bases between. The CDR3 contains 19 residues. DNA for the CDR3: TGTGCCAGTAGTACCGCGACAGGGGGCCTCGGGACTAGCTCTTTCGAGCAGTACTTC. This encodes CASSTATGGLGTSSFEQYF.

The chain has TRBV11-2 and TRBJ2-2, with 12 bases aligning to TRBD2. Trimming took 4 bases from V and 4 from J; bases not matched to a gene: 4. CDR1 SGHAT and CDR2 FQNNGV come from the germline V gene. The length of the CDR3 is 16 residues. The DNA of the CDR3 is TGTGCCAGCAGCTGGACACTAGCGGGGGGCACCGGGGAGCTGTTTTTT. Its protein is CASSWTLAGGTGELFF.

The chain uses TRBV5-5 and TRBJ2-5; tentative D call: TRBD2 (6 bases). Germline assignment: CDR1 SGHKS and CDR2 YYEKEE (reference sequence). The CDR3 is 14 amino acids. Trimming removed 4 bases from V and 5 bases from J, with 15 bases in between. The CDR3 sequence is CASSEPGSEETQYF. The CDR3, as DNA: TGTGCCAGCAGCGAACCCGGGAGCGAGGAGACCCAGTACTTC.

This clone was counted between two and nine times. This CDR3 reads CASGLGQGNTGELFF. The CDR3 DNA sequence: TGTGCTAGTGGTTTGGGCCAGGGAAACACCGGGGAGCTGTTTTTT. The V call is TRBV12-5, the J call TRBJ2-2; maybe TRBD1 (5 bases). Germline loops: CDR1 LGHNT, CDR2 FRNRAP. This CDR3 has 15 residues. Trimming took off 1 base at V and 2 bases at J, with 8 bases between the two ends.